The 20 T cell receptor beta chains given below trace back to one sample, sequenced in a study of CD8 T cells in ankylosing spondylitis. Study outcomes and limitations: What appeared characteristic of ankylosing spondylitis blood was a TCR beta motif of 7 or 8 highly homologous variants.

TCRdb reanalysed the 5' RACE reads using MiXCR and keeps one entry per CDR3 protein. The top ten clones hold about 15% of a sample with approximately 300,000 distinct CDR3 sequences, 8% of them seen once. Their target antigens are unknown. The sample consisted of blood, either unsorted or a sorted T cell fraction (not recorded which). The receptors shown here come from a male donor with ankylosing spondylitis.

The chain combines TRBV3-1 with TRBJ2-7, with D maybe TRBD2 (6 bases). Germline V gene data show CDR1 as LGHDT and CDR2 as YNNKEL (reference sequence). The CDR3 is made up of 16 amino acids. Trimming removed 0 bases at V and 1 base at J, with 13 bases between. The CDR3 loop reads CASSQDIYGSSYEQYF. Here the CDR3 DNA reads TGTGCCAGCAGCCAAGATATATACGGGAGTTCCTACGAGCAGTACTTC.

V and J are TRBV6-5 and TRBJ2-7; perhaps TRBD2 as D (7 bases). The CDR3 runs to 17 residues. Germline CDR1 reads MNHEY; CDR2 reads SVGAGI. Trimming took 0 bases from V and 3 from J, leaving 18 bases between them. CDR3: CASSYSSGGAKIYEQYF. The CDR3 nucleotides read TGTGCCAGCAGTTACTCGTCGGGGGGCGCGAAGATCTACGAGCAGTACTTC.

This clonotype was seen ten or more times. The J gene is TRBJ2-7, the V gene TRBV10-3, with a possible D match to TRBD1 (5 bases). The CDR3 is 12 amino acids. Looked up from germline, CDR1 is ENHRY and CDR2 is SYGVKD. V lost 6 bases and J 6 bases, leaving 12 bases between the germline ends. CDR3 region: CAISSGSPEQYF. CDR3 nucleotides: TGTGCCATCAGCTCAGGGTCCCCCGAGCAGTACTTC.

The CDR3 bases are TGCAGCGCAGCCGGGACAGGGGCCGAGCAGTACTTC. This translates into CSAAGTGAEQYF. J is TRBJ2-7 and V is TRBV29-1; TRBD1 aligns across 10 bases. CDR1 SQVTM and CDR2 ANQGSEA come from the germline V gene. The ends lost 7 bases at V and 6 bases at J; junction bases unmatched: 6. The length of the CDR3 is 12 residues.

This clonotype was observed at least ten times. The V call is TRBV3-1, the J call TRBJ2-3, with D possibly TRBD1 on 5 matching bases. Trimming took off 0 bases at V and 9 bases at J, with 16 bases between the two ends. Per germline, CDR1 LGHDT and CDR2 YNNKEL (reference sequence). The CDR3 covers 15 residues. The CDR3 DNA is TGTGCCAGCAGCCAAGATCGACAGCCAGGGTTGACGCAGTATTTT. As protein: CASSQDRQPGLTQYF.

This clonotype was observed a handful of times. V and J are TRBV15 and TRBJ2-7; 11 bases match TRBD2. V dropped 3 bases and J dropped 0; count of bases not matched to a gene: 7. The CDR3 is made up of 17 amino acids. Germline V gene lookup returns CDR1 LNHNV and CDR2 YYDKDF (reference sequence). The CDR3 spells CATSRGNSGRGSYEQYF. CDR3 nucleotides: TGTGCCACCAGCAGGGGTAATAGCGGGAGGGGCTCCTACGAGCAGTACTTC.

The chain combines TRBV20-1 with TRBJ1-6, with D possibly being TRBD1 (6 bases). Germline V gene data show CDR1 as DFQATT and CDR2 as SNEGSKA (reference sequence). The germline V and J ends were trimmed by 0 bases and 7 bases, with 10 bases remaining between them. The CDR3 extends over 14 amino acids. The CDR3 DNA reads TGCAGTGCTAGAGATAGACAGGTCAATTCACCCCTCCACTTT. It specifies CSARDRQVNSPLHF.

This sequence joins TRBV12-3 or TRBV12-4 and TRBJ2-7; 15 nucleotides align to TRBD2. CDR3 length: 14 amino acids. Trimming at V came to 6 bases and at J to 6 bases, leaving 3 bases not matched to a gene. The CDR3 protein is CASRPGLAGGEQYF. The CDR3 nucleotides read TGTGCCAGCAGGCCGGGACTAGCGGGAGGCGAGCAGTACTTC.

The V call is TRBV12-3 or TRBV12-4, the J call TRBJ2-1, with D possibly matching TRBD2 (7 bases). CDR3 length: 12 amino acids. V lost 2 bases and J 14 bases, leaving 13 bases between the germline ends. CDR3 DNA sequence: TGTGCCAGCAGTTTAAAGGGGGAGGGGGAGTTCTTC. Protein: CASSLKGEGEFF.

The chain couples TRBV16 to TRBJ1-4; D may be TRBD1 (5 bases). The CDR3 runs to 13 residues. Trimming took off 8 bases at V and 5 bases at J, with 12 bases between the two ends. Germline V gives CDR1 KGHSY, CDR2 FQNENV. In DNA, the CDR3 is TGTGCCAGCGGGCGGGACCGCAATGAAAAACTGTTTTTT. This codes for CASGRDRNEKLFF.

This clonotype occurred a few times. The chain recombines TRBV5-1 with TRBJ2-2, with 14 bases lining up with TRBD2. V lost 6 bases and J lost 4; bases outside the gene matches: 5. Germline assignment: CDR1 SGHRS and CDR2 YFSETQ. The CDR3 runs to 16 residues. CDR3 coding DNA: TGCGCCAGCAAGGGACTAGCGGGAGACAGCACCGGGGAGCTGTTTTTT. Amino acid sequence: CASKGLAGDSTGELFF.

This clonotype has just a few counts. The gene calls are TRBV7-3 and TRBJ2-3; D perhaps matches TRBD1 (5 bases). V was clipped by 1 base and J by 3 bases, with 8 bases between them. CDR3 length equals 14 residues. CDR1 and CDR2 (germline): SGHTA, FQGTGA. The CDR3 coding sequence is TGTGCCAGCAGCTTAATAGGGGAAACAGATACGCAGTATTTT. As protein: CASSLIGETDTQYF.

The chain links TRBV20-1 to TRBJ1-1, with D possibly matching TRBD1 (5 bases). There are 15 residues in the CDR3. V lost 4 bases, J lost 4 bases, and 19 bases lay in between. Germline assignment: CDR1 DFQATT and CDR2 SNEGSKA (reference sequence). CDR3 DNA: TGCAGTGCTAACTTTAACCCATGGGGACTCACTGAAGCTTTCTTT. It specifies CSANFNPWGLTEAFF.

This clonotype was picked up a small number of times. The rearrangement links TRBV11-2 to TRBJ1-1; TRBD1 might be the D (5 bases). The CDR3 contains 15 residues. V lost 3 bases and J lost 1, with 12 bases in between. CDR1 and CDR2 from the germline V gene are SGHAT and FQNNGV. The CDR3 is CASSFPGTENTEAFF. DNA of the CDR3: TGTGCCAGCAGCTTCCCCGGGACGGAGAACACTGAAGCTTTCTTT.

The chain recombines TRBV24-1 with TRBJ2-1; 7 bases fit TRBD2. Trimming took 3 bases from V and 0 from J; bases not matched to a gene: 10. From germline, CDR1 is KGHDR and CDR2 SFDVKD. The CDR3 runs to 18 residues. In DNA form, the CDR3 reads TGTGCCACCAGTGATGTCTCTAGCGGTAGGAGCTCCTACAATGAGCAGTTCTTC. It translates to CATSDVSSGRSSYNEQFF.

This clonotype appeared a few times. This CDR3 reads CASSLWGEVTEAFF. The CDR3 nucleotides are TGTGCCAGCAGCTTATGGGGGGAAGTTACTGAAGCTTTCTTT. The J gene is TRBJ1-1, the V gene TRBV7-2, with a possible D match to TRBD1 (5 bases). Germline lookup yields CDR1 SGHTA and CDR2 FQGNSA. V was trimmed by 2 bases and J by 5 bases, leaving 12 bases between them. The CDR3 runs to 14 residues.

This clonotype has a handful of counts. The chain employs TRBV5-1 and TRBJ2-1, with 9 nucleotides matching TRBD2. The germline CDR1 and CDR2 sequences are SGHRS and YFSETQ. The trim removed 0 bases at V and 5 bases at J, leaving 6 bases unmatched. The CDR3 extends over 16 amino acids. The CDR3 region is CASSLVLAGHNNEQFF. In nucleotides, the CDR3 is TGCGCCAGCAGCTTGGTCCTAGCGGGACATAACAATGAGCAGTTCTTC.

V usage is TRBV29-1 and J usage is TRBJ2-4, with TRBD1 matching over 9 bases. With V trimmed by 6 bases and J by 3 bases, 6 bases remained unmatched. The CDR3 is made up of 14 amino acids. Germline CDR1 reads SQVTM; CDR2 reads ANQGSEA. The CDR3 nucleotides read TGCAGCGTAACGGGACAGGGAGACAAAAACATTCAGTACTTC. As protein: CSVTGQGDKNIQYF.

This clonotype showed up just a few times. V is TRBV6-2 or TRBV6-3 and J is TRBJ1-1; 8 nucleotides align to TRBD1. The germline V gene encodes CDR1 MNHEY and CDR2 SVGEGT. V trimming: 9 bases; J trimming: 3 bases; junction bases outside the gene matches: 3. The CDR3 consists of 12 residues. CDR3 coding DNA: TGTGCCAGTGCAGGGGGCGACACTGAAGCTTTCTTT. This sequence encodes CASAGGDTEAFF.

There are a few counts of this clonotype. The chain recombines TRBV5-1 with TRBJ1-5; perhaps TRBD1 as D (6 bases). V dropped 0 bases and J dropped 7 bases, with 14 bases sitting between them. This CDR3 comprises 15 residues. Germline-derived CDR1 and CDR2 are SGHRS and YFSETQ. DNA of the CDR3: TGCGCCAGCAGCTTGGAAGGGGGGTATGGACAGCCCCAGCATTTT. This codes for CASSLEGGYGQPQHF.